A selection of T cell receptor beta chains follows, all from one sample in a study of cytomegalovirus exposure and HLA in healthy donors. Sequenced by immunoSEQ multiplex PCR; TCRdb stores in-frame clones only, minus some. The table shows about 89,000 clones, with roughly 69% occurring only once. Sequenced: PBMCs. These receptors all come from a woman in her 30s in good health and CMV-seronegative. Each CDR3 is given with its conserved first and last residue. A D gene is named only where the DNA matches it firmly. Only part of the rows carry a size: once, few, many, or a class if the clone is expanded.

TRBJ2-1 | TRBD1 | TRBV5-1 | few | 15 | TGCGCCAGCAGCACCGGGGACAGGGAGGGAAATGAGCAGTTCTTC | CASSTGDREGNEQFF
TRBJ1-1 | NA | TRBV10-3 | NA | 14 | TGTGCCATCAGTGCCGGGACTGAGGGCACTGAAGCTTTCTTT | CAISAGTEGTEAFF
TRBJ1-2 | TRBD1 | TRBV5-1 | NA | 15 | TGCGCCAGCAGCTTGACCACAGGGGGCAACTATGGCTACACCTTC | CASSLTTGGNYGYTF
TRBJ2-5 | TRBD2 | TRBV5-4 | NA | 14 | TGTGCCAGCAGCTTAGCGGGAGGCGGGGAGACCCAGTACTTC | CASSLAGGGETQYF
TRBJ2-7 | TRBD2 | TRBV28 | NA | 16 | TGTGCCAGCAGTTCCCCGACTAGCGGGAGTTCCTACGAGCAGTACTTC | CASSSPTSGSSYEQYF
TRBJ2-1 | TRBD2 | TRBV29-1 | few | 14 | TGCAGCGTTGCTGGGACTAGCGGACACAATGAGCAGTTCTTC | CSVAGTSGHNEQFF
TRBJ1-1 | NA | TRBV5-4 | NA | 14 | TGTGCCAGCAGCTCCCCACAGGGCCACACTGAAGCTTTCTTT | CASSSPQGHTEAFF
TRBJ1-1 | TRBD1 | TRBV14 | few | 14 | TGTGCCAGCAGCCACCGGACAGGGGGAACTGAAGCTTTCTTT | CASSHRTGGTEAFF
TRBJ2-1 | TRBD2 | TRBV10-1 | NA | 16 | TGCGCCAGCAGTGTGGAACTAGCGGGGGAGCCCAATGAGCAGTTCTTC | CASSVELAGEPNEQFF
TRBJ1-2 | TRBD1 | TRBV28 | NA | 15 | TGTGCCAGCATCGGAGGGGACAGGAGAAGCTATGGCTACACCTTC | CASIGGDRRSYGYTF
TRBJ1-1 | TRBD1 | TRBV5-1 | NA | 14 | TGCGCCAGCGGCTACAGGGGCATGAACACTGAAGCTTTCTTT | CASGYRGMNTEAFF
TRBJ1-5 | TRBD1 | TRBV4-1 | NA | 14 | TGCGCCAGCAGCCAAGGGGACAGGGATCAGCCCCAGCATTTT | CASSQGDRDQPQHF
TRBJ2-3 | TRBD2 | TRBV5-6 | NA | 14 | TGTGCCAGCTATCCGGGACTAACCACAGATACGCAGTATTTT | CASYPGLTTDTQYF
TRBJ1-3 | NA | TRBV6-5 | NA | 14 | TGTGCCAGCAGTGACGGCGCAGGGGGAAACACCATATATTTT | CASSDGAGGNTIYF
TRBJ1-5 | NA | TRBV30 | NA | 15 | TGTGCCTGGAGTGTACTACCGCCGGGCAATCAGCCCCAGCATTTT | CAWSVLPPGNQPQHF
TRBJ2-5 | TRBD1 | TRBV5-1 | NA | 15 | TGCGCCAGCAGCAGCCGGGACAGCTTCCAAGAGACCCAGTACTTC | CASSSRDSFQETQYF
TRBJ1-5 | TRBD1 | TRBV6-1 | few | 18 | TGTGCCAGCAGTGCGTCCTCAGGGGGAGGACGGAGCAATCAGCCCCAGCATTTT | CASSASSGGGRSNQPQHF
TRBJ1-5 | NA | TRBV2 | NA | 15 | TGTGCCAGCAGCGGGGGGGACTACGGCAATCAGCCCCAGCATTTT | CASSGGDYGNQPQHF
TRBJ1-1 | NA | TRBV5-4 | NA | 14 | TGTGCCAGCAGCCCGTCTTCGGGGTTCGGGGAGGCTTTCTTT | CASSPSSGFGEAFF
TRBJ2-7 | NA | TRBV27 | once | 15 | TGTGCCAGCAGCCCCCTCTCTCGGGGAGCCTACGAGCAGTACTTC | CASSPLSRGAYEQYF
TRBJ1-2 | NA | TRBV28 | few | 12 | TGTGCCACCGACAGGTTAAGCTATGGCTACACCTTC | CATDRLSYGYTF
TRBJ2-3 | TRBD2 | TRBV14 | NA | 15 | TGTGCCAGCAGACGGACTAGCGGGAGGACAGATACGCAGTATTTT | CASRRTSGRTDTQYF
TRBJ2-3 | TRBD2 | TRBV5-1 | NA | 14 | TGCGCCAGCAGCTTGATTAGCGGGGTTGATACGCAGTATTTT | CASSLISGVDTQYF
TRBJ2-1 | TRBD2 | TRBV5-1 | few | 15 | TGCGCCAGCAGCTCGACACTAGCGGGAGGGGGGGAGCAGTTCTTC | CASSSTLAGGGEQFF
TRBJ1-1 | NA | TRBV5-1 | NA | 14 | TGCGCCAGCAGCTTCAGGGCAGGGAACACTGAAGCTTTCTTT | CASSFRAGNTEAFF
TRBJ2-5 | NA | TRBV28 | NA | 16 | TGTGCCAGCGGGTTCGGGGTACTGGTTGGGGAAGAGACCCAGTACTTC | CASGFGVLVGEETQYF
TRBJ2-7 | NA | TRBV5-4 | NA | 14 | TGTGCCAGCAGTTTGGGTCTTAGCTCCTACGAGCAGTACTTC | CASSLGLSSYEQYF
TRBJ2-1 | NA | TRBV6-6 | NA | 11 | TGTGCCAGCAGTTCCGGCAATGAGCAGTTCTTC | CASSSGNEQFF
TRBJ2-7 | NA | TRBV19 | NA | 15 | TGTGCCAGTAGTGTTCACGACGCAGGTCCCTACGAGCAGTACTTC | CASSVHDAGPYEQYF
TRBJ2-3 | NA | TRBV10-2 | NA | 16 | TGCGCCAGCAGAAAAGCCGGGACTGGGATAGGGGATACGCAGTATTTT | CASRKAGTGIGDTQYF
TRBJ1-2 | NA | TRBV10-3 | NA | 12 | TGTGCCGTCAGTGATACCGGGGAAGGCTACACCTTC | CAVSDTGEGYTF
TRBJ2-7 | NA | TRBV4-1 | NA | 19 | TGCGCCAGCAGCCAAGACTCCCTCAGAGGGCGGAGGTTTGGGTACGAGCAGTACTTC | CASSQDSLRGRRFGYEQYF
TRBJ2-5 | NA | TRBV7-2 | NA | 14 | TGTGCCAGCAGCTTTGATCAGGGAAGAGAGACCCAGTACTTC | CASSFDQGRETQYF
TRBJ1-2 | NA | TRBV7-2 | NA | 16 | TGTGCCAGCAGCTTAAGACCCGCAGGAGGAGGATATGGCTACACCTTC | CASSLRPAGGGYGYTF
TRBJ1-2 | TRBD1 | TRBV6-5 | NA | 15 | TGTGCCAGCAGTTACCGACAGGGGCGGAACTATGGCTACACCTTC | CASSYRQGRNYGYTF
TRBJ1-1 | NA | TRBV28 | NA | 15 | TGTGCCAGCAGTTTATACGTGGTAACAGCAGGGGAAGCTTTCTTT | CASSLYVVTAGEAFF
TRBJ2-3 | TRBD2 | TRBV28 | NA | 17 | TGTGCCAGCAGTTTATGGGGCAGCGGGGGAATCACAGATACGCAGTATTTT | CASSLWGSGGITDTQYF
TRBJ2-3 | TRBD1 | TRBV9 | NA | 13 | TGTGCCAGCAGCAGACAGGGTGAAGGAACGCAGTATTTT | CASSRQGEGTQYF
TRBJ2-2 | TRBD2 | TRBV5-6 | NA | 16 | TGTGCCAGCAGCTTCATGACTAGCGGGACGAACGGGGAGCTGTTTTTT | CASSFMTSGTNGELFF
TRBJ2-4 | TRBD1 | TRBV5-6 | NA | 14 | TGTGCCAGCAGCTTCCGACAGGGGCGGAACATTCAGTACTTC | CASSFRQGRNIQYF
TRBJ2-5 | NA | TRBV29-1 | once | 13 | TGCAGCGTGGCAGGACAGTACGGGGAGACCCAGTACTTC | CSVAGQYGETQYF
TRBJ1-1 | NA | TRBV6-4 | NA | 14 | TGTGCCAGCAGTCTTCCGACATCGAACACTGAAGCTTTCTTT | CASSLPTSNTEAFF
TRBJ1-1 | NA | TRBV18 | NA | 15 | TGTGCCAGCTCACCAATCTCCCCCGACAGGCCTCGGGCTTTCTTT | CASSPISPDRPRAFF
TRBJ1-2 | NA | TRBV6-1 | NA | 13 | TGTGCCAGCAGTGAACGGCAGGGGATGGGCTGCACCTTC | CASSERQGMGCTF
TRBJ2-4 | TRBD1 | TRBV7-9 | NA | 18 | TGTGCCAGCAGTCGAGCATCAGGACAGGGGGGTAGTAAAAACATTCAGTACTTC | CASSRASGQGGSKNIQYF
TRBJ2-7 | NA | TRBV5-7 | NA | 16 | TGTGCCAGCAGAGAACCGCCCGTTGGAGGATCCTACGAGCAGTACTTC | CASREPPVGGSYEQYF
TRBJ1-1 | NA | TRBV29-1 | NA | 13 | TGCAGCGCCGGAGCCGGGGGGCTCACTGAAGCTTTCTTT | CSAGAGGLTEAFF
TRBJ1-4 | TRBD1 | TRBV27 | NA | 13 | TGTGCCAGGAGGGGGCCCACTAATGAAAAACTGTTTTTT | CARRGPTNEKLFF
TRBJ2-7 | TRBD1 | TRBV7-8 | NA | 15 | TGTGCCAGCAGTCGCCAGGGGGTCGTTGTCTACGAGCAGTACTTC | CASSRQGVVVYEQYF
TRBJ2-1 | TRBD1 | TRBV2 | once | 13 | TGTGCCAGCGGGGACAGGGTATCGAGAGAGCAGTTCTTC | CASGDRVSREQFF
TRBJ1-1 | TRBD1 | TRBV5-1 | NA | 15 | TGCGCCAGCAGCCCCGTGGAGGGGGCGCGAGGAGAAGCTTTCTTT | CASSPVEGARGEAFF
TRBJ2-5 | TRBD1 | TRBV2 | few | 15 | TGTGCCAGTGGGGTGGGGACAGGGAGTTTGGAGACCCAGTACTTC | CASGVGTGSLETQYF
TRBJ2-7 | NA | TRBV12-5 | NA | 16 | TGTGCTAGTGGTTTAGGGGCCGGACCCAGAACCTACGAGCAGTACTTC | CASGLGAGPRTYEQYF